The 28 T cell receptor beta chains reported below all come from one sample, sequenced in a study of cytomegalovirus exposure and HLA in healthy donors. PCR used 60 Vbeta primers and 13 Jbeta primers. Data came from immunoSEQ multiplex PCR; TCRdb stores just in-frame clones and leaves some out. The repertoire holds roughly 200,000 clones, with around 80% as singletons. The sequenced sample consisted of PBMCs. All receptors derive from a man aged 35-49 years in good health and CMV-seronegative.

With respect to this clone: This CDR3 is also generated by other DNA sequences in the sample. The V gene is TRBV27, the J gene TRBJ2-7; the D gene is possibly TRBD1 (6 bases). Germline loops: CDR1 MNHEY, CDR2 SMNVEV (reference sequence). The germline V and J ends were trimmed by 2 bases and 5 bases, with 7 bases remaining between them. The CDR3 consists of 12 residues. In nucleotides, the CDR3 is TGTGCCAGCAGTTTAACAGGGAACGAGCAGTACTTC. This encodes CASSLTGNEQYF.

Turning to this clone: The junction shows a germline mismatch at one end, possibly a read error. The chain couples TRBV4-3 to TRBJ2-7; TRBD2 matches at 9 bases. This CDR3 is 16 amino acids long. In germline, CDR1 is LGHNA, CDR2 YSLEER. CDR3 sequence reads: CASSPRGAGGIYEQYF. The DNA of the CDR3 is TGCGCCAGCAGCCCCCGGGGAGCGGGGGGAATCTACGAACAGTACTTC.

A single count supports this clone. The rearrangement joins TRBV10-3 to TRBJ1-5; D gene uncertain. V was clipped by 2 bases and J by 11 bases, with 7 bases between them. The CDR3 covers 11 residues. The germline CDR1 and CDR2 sequences are ENHRY and SYGVKD. This CDR3 is CAISEGEAQHF. CDR3 bases: TGTGCCATCAGTGAGGGAGAGGCCCAGCATTTT.

This clone was seen more than once but under ten times. V usage is TRBV6-1 and J usage is TRBJ1-5; D call uncertain. V lost 3 bases and J 0 bases, leaving 3 bases between the germline ends. This CDR3 spans 13 amino acids. Germline CDR1 and CDR2: MNHNS and SASEGT. CDR3 coding DNA: TGTGCCAGCAGTGAGAGTAGCAATCAGCCCCAGCATTTT. It encodes CASSESSNQPQHF.

V gene TRBV19 combines with J gene TRBJ2-5; 12 nucleotides line up with TRBD2. CDR1 is LNHDA, CDR2 SQIVND, per germline (reference sequence). The CDR3 is 15 amino acids. V shed 5 bases and J 1 base; nucleotides not matched to a gene: 2. The CDR3 protein is CASSPTSGGQETQYF. CDR3 DNA sequence: TGTGCCAGTAGTCCGACTAGCGGGGGCCAAGAGACCCAGTACTTC.

This chain joins TRBV2 and TRBJ2-7; 11 nucleotides agree with TRBD2. In germline, CDR1 is SNHLY, CDR2 FYNNEI. This CDR3 is 14 amino acids long. V dropped 11 bases and J dropped 2; count of bases not matched to a gene: 8. CDR3 bases: TGTGCCGGGAGCGGGACTAGCGGTCCCTACGAGCAGTACTTC. Translating it yields CAGSGTSGPYEQYF.

The gene calls are TRBV5-1 and TRBJ2-7, with D possibly TRBD2 on 6 matching bases. Germline loops: CDR1 SGHRS, CDR2 YFSETQ. V dropped 3 bases and J dropped 6 bases, with 13 bases sitting between them. The CDR3 is 13 residues long. The CDR3 DNA sequence: TGCGCCAGCAGCTCCAACTCGGAGGGCGAGCAGTACTTC. Its protein is CASSSNSEGEQYF.

V usage is TRBV29-1 and J usage is TRBJ1-4; 9 positions match TRBD1. Germline loops: CDR1 SQVTM, CDR2 ANQGSEA. The CDR3 runs to 13 residues. J lost 7 bases, V lost 4 bases, and 4 bases had no gene match. The CDR3 bases are TGCAGCGTTGTAAAACAGGGGGCTGAAAAACTGTTTTTT. This codes for CSVVKQGAEKLFF.

The chain employs TRBV4-3 and TRBJ1-1; D might be TRBD1 (5 bases). In germline, CDR1 is LGHNA, CDR2 YSLEER. The CDR3 is 15 residues long. Trimming pared 0 bases from V and 2 bases from J, leaving 10 bases between. The CDR3 DNA sequence: TGCGCCAGCAGCCAAGAATTGCAGGGCAACACTGAAGCTTTCTTT. Translated: CASSQELQGNTEAFF.

This clone was picked up one time. The J gene is TRBJ2-7, the V gene TRBV7-8; no clear D. The V end lost 1 base, the J end lost 1 base, and 14 bases lay between the germline ends. This CDR3 comprises 16 residues. Germline lookup yields CDR1 SGHVS and CDR2 FQNEAQ. CDR3 nucleotides: TGTGCCAGCAGCTTAGATGTTAGTCGGTGGTCCTACGAGCAGTACTTC. Protein sequence: CASSLDVSRWSYEQYF.

The chain carries TRBV7-9 and TRBJ2-1; D perhaps matches TRBD2 (6 bases). Trimming cost V 0 bases and J 7 bases, with 7 bases left between them. The CDR3 runs to 13 residues. Germline values: CDR1 SEHNR, CDR2 FQNEAQ (reference sequence). The CDR3 sequence: CASSLAGTNEQFF. The CDR3 DNA sequence: TGTGCCAGCAGCTTAGCGGGGACTAATGAGCAGTTCTTC.

The V gene is TRBV9, the J gene TRBJ1-2; D is unresolved. This CDR3 has 13 residues. Per the germline V gene, CDR1 is SGDLS and CDR2 is YYNGEE. The V gene lost 7 bases and the J gene lost 7 bases, with 17 bases spanning the gap. The CDR3 DNA reads as TGTGCCAGCTCCCCGGGAGGGTATGGTGGCTACACCTTC. The encoded protein is CASSPGGYGGYTF. The full variable domain, completed using reference TRBV9 and TRBJ1-2, is DSGVTQTPKHLITATGQRVTLRCSPRSGDLSVYWYQQSLDQGLQFLIQYYNGEERAKGNILERFSAQQFPDLHSELNLSSLELGDSALYFCASSPGGYGGYTFGSGTRLTVV.

This sequence joins TRBV27 and TRBJ1-5, with a weak D call TRBD1 (6 bases). The germline V gene encodes CDR1 MNHEY and CDR2 SMNVEV (reference sequence). The CDR3 consists of 16 residues. The V and J ends lost 5 bases and 2 bases respectively, with 16 bases between them. CDR3 sequence reads: CASSPVRGYGNQPQHF. DNA of the CDR3: TGTGCCAGCAGTCCGGTCAGGGGTTATGGCAATCAGCCCCAGCATTTT.

The rearrangement joins TRBV7-4 to TRBJ1-1; D gene unclear. Deletions cut 9 bases from V and 3 bases from J, with 11 bases between. CDR1 is SGHVT and CDR2 is SQSDAQ in the germline V gene. This CDR3 spans 12 amino acids. The CDR3 region is CARAGGYTEAFF. The CDR3 nucleotides read TGTGCCAGGGCTGGCGGGTACACTGAAGCTTTCTTT.

The rearrangement joins TRBV29-1 to TRBJ2-7; D perhaps matches TRBD2 (5 bases). The CDR3 loop spans 12 amino acids. Trimming shortened V by 2 bases and J by 3 bases, and 8 bases separated the two germline ends. The germline V gene encodes CDR1 SQVTM and CDR2 ANQGSEA. CDR3 protein: CSVESGLYEQYF. The CDR3 DNA reads as TGCAGCGTTGAAAGCGGACTCTACGAGCAGTACTTC.

CDR3 nucleotides: TGTGCCATCCGGACTAGCGACCAAGAGACCCAGTACTTC. Its protein product is CAIRTSDQETQYF. V and J are TRBV10-3 and TRBJ2-5, with TRBD2 identical over 9 bases. Germline CDR1 reads ENHRY; CDR2 reads SYGVKD. V was pared by 8 bases and J by 0 bases, with 1 base of the junction left unmatched. This CDR3 contains 13 residues.

This clone was picked up one time. V is TRBV19 and J is TRBJ2-1; perhaps TRBD2 as D (6 bases). CDR3 length: 15 amino acids. CDR1 is LNHDA and CDR2 is SQIVND in the germline V gene (reference sequence). V lost 4 bases and J lost 0, with 10 bases in between. The CDR3 sequence: CASSTSGGSYNEQFF. The CDR3 nucleotides are TGTGCCAGTAGTACATCCGGGGGCTCCTACAATGAGCAGTTCTTC.

Note on this clone: The junction departs from germline at one end; a sequencing error may be responsible. The chain links TRBV7-6 to TRBJ2-7; 10 positions agree with TRBD1. The CDR3 length is 12 residues. CDR1 is SGHVS and CDR2 is FNYEAQ in the germline V gene. The CDR3 DNA reads TGTGCCAGCAGCTTAGGACAGGGGGCCCCTCTCTTC. Amino acid sequence: CASSLGQGAPLF. The entire variable domain, with the rest obtained from reference TRBV7-6 and TRBJ2-7, is as follows: GAGVSQSPRYKVTKRGQDVALRCDPISGHVSLYWYRQALGQGPEFLTYFNYEAQQDKSGLPNDRFSAERPEGSISTLTIQRTEQRDSAMYRCASSLGQGAPLFGPGTRLTVT.

This clone was seen only a few times. V is TRBV2 and J is TRBJ2-7; TRBD2 agrees at 10 bases. The CDR3 loop spans 16 amino acids. J lost 6 bases, V lost 5 bases, and 13 bases had no gene match. CDR1 and CDR2 from the germline V gene are SNHLY and FYNNEI. CDR3 loop: CASSSGRAGGEIEQYF. The CDR3 bases are TGTGCCAGCAGTAGCGGGAGGGCCGGGGGGGAGATCGAGCAGTACTTC.

The V gene is TRBV28, the J gene TRBJ2-1; 12 nucleotides align to TRBD2. CDR1 MDHEN and CDR2 SYDVKM come from the germline V gene. This CDR3 region has 22 residues. The V gene end was trimmed by 2 bases and the J gene end by 9 bases; junction bases not matched to a gene: 26. In nucleotides, the CDR3 is TGTGCCAGCAGTTTAGCTAGCGGGAGGGCCCTCAAGGTACAGACCGCCAGGGGTGAGCAGTTCTTC. Encoded protein: CASSLASGRALKVQTARGEQFF.

V gene TRBV9 combines with J gene TRBJ2-3; TRBD1 matches 7 bases. CDR3 size: 15 residues. Germline lookup yields CDR1 SGDLS and CDR2 YYNGEE. J lost 3 bases, V lost 1 base, and 5 bases had no gene match. CDR3 sequence reads: CASSVRQGETDTQYF. The CDR3 DNA is TGTGCCAGCAGCGTAAGGCAGGGGGAGACAGATACGCAGTATTTT.

The chain has TRBV5-6 and TRBJ2-7; unclear D gene. The CDR3 consists of 11 residues. Germline V gene lookup returns CDR1 SGHDT and CDR2 YYEEEE. V was clipped by 3 bases and J by 3 bases, with 4 bases between them. CDR3 coding DNA: TGTGCCAGCAGCTACTTCTACGAGCAGTACTTC. The encoded protein is CASSYFYEQYF.

The chain combines TRBV30 with TRBJ2-5; 11 bases match TRBD2. The J call may be in error: the DNA end matches TRBJ2-7 better. Germline V gene lookup returns CDR1 GTSNPN and CDR2 SVGIG (reference sequence). The CDR3 has 18 residues. CDR3 in amino acids: CAWAGGSGRAGQSYEQYF. The CDR3 nucleotides read TGTGCCTGGGCGGGGGGTAGCGGGAGGGCCGGGCAGTCCTACGAGCAGTACTTC.

This clone appeared a single time. The chain couples TRBV11-2 to TRBJ2-7; 10 bases match TRBD2. The CDR3 has 13 amino acids. Germline trimming cut 7 bases from V and 3 bases from J; bases unmatched to any gene: 3. CDR1 and CDR2 (germline): SGHAT, FQNNGV. This chain's CDR3 is CASKASGSYEQYF. The DNA of the CDR3 is TGTGCCAGCAAAGCTAGCGGGAGCTACGAGCAGTACTTC.

The J gene is TRBJ1-2, the V gene TRBV9; TRBD1 might be the D (5 bases). Germline CDR1 reads SGDLS; CDR2 reads YYNGEE. This CDR3 is 14 amino acids long. Trimming shortened V by 4 bases and J by 5 bases, and 15 bases separated the two germline ends. Here the CDR3 reads CASSPRGGAYGYTF. The CDR3, as DNA: TGTGCCAGCAGCCCCCGTGGAGGGGCTTATGGCTACACCTTC.

This clone was recorded many times. The genes are TRBV11-3 and TRBJ1-1; maybe TRBD1 (5 bases). This CDR3 spans 14 amino acids. Trimming pared 2 bases from V and 4 bases from J, leaving 11 bases between. The germline V gene encodes CDR1 SGHNT and CDR2 YENEEA. This CDR3 is CASSLSSGGTEAFF. The DNA for the CDR3 is TGTGCCAGCAGCTTATCTTCGGGGGGCACTGAAGCTTTCTTT.

The rearrangement links TRBV5-1 to TRBJ1-4; 7 bases are a match to TRBD1. This CDR3 spans 15 amino acids. CDR1 SGHRS and CDR2 YFSETQ come from the germline V gene. The ends lost 5 bases at V and 2 bases at J; junction bases unmatched: 6. The CDR3 DNA reads TGCGCCAGCAGAATGTTGGGACAGACTAATGAAAAACTGTTTTTT. Protein sequence: CASRMLGQTNEKLFF.

The rearrangement links TRBV9 to TRBJ1-5; no firm D call. The germline gives CDR1 SGDLS, CDR2 YYNGEE. The V and J ends lost 3 bases and 1 base respectively, with 11 bases between them. The CDR3 contains 15 residues. The CDR3 DNA is TGTGCCAGCAGCGCAACCCCGGGGAGCAATCAGCCCCAGCATTTT. Translation gives CASSATPGSNQPQHF.